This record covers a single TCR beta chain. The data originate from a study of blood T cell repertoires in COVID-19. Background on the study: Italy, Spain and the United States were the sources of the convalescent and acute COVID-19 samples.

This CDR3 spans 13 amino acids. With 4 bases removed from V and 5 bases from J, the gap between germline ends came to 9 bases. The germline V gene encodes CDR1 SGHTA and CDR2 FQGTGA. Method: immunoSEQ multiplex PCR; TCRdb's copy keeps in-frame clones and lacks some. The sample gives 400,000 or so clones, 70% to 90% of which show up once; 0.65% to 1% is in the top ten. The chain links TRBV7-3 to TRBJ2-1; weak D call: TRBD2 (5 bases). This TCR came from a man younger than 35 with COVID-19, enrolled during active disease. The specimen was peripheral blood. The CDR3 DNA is TGTGCCAGCAGCTCCTCAGCGGACAATGAGCAGTTCTTC. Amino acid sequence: CASSSSADNEQFF.